The present T cell receptor beta chain was sequenced within a study of T cell repertoires in cytomegalovirus infection. Overall study findings and caveats: The ex vivo response was dominated by HLA-C-restricted CMV-specific TCR beta clonotypes.

Germline trimming cut 1 base from V and 4 bases from J; bases unmatched to any gene: 3. Per the germline V gene, CDR1 is SGHTA and CDR2 is FQGNSA. The CDR3 is made up of 14 amino acids. TCRdb recomputed calls from the reads with MiXCR, one row per CDR3 protein. The repertoire consists of 560,000 or so distinct CDR3 sequences, with more than 15% occurring once and the leading ten covering roughly 25%. This clonotype has at least ten counts. The antigen is undetermined. V and J are TRBV7-2 and TRBJ2-7, with 8 bases aligning to TRBD2. Source material: CD8+ T cells from PBMCs. The receptor was isolated from a human donor in good health (CMV status not recorded). Some clones in this sample may be carry-over from other donors' samples. In nucleotides, the CDR3 is TGTGCCAGCAGCTTAGGACTAGCGATTTACGAGCAGTACTTC. Translated, it gives CASSLGLAIYEQYF.